This T cell receptor (beta chain) originates from a study of graft-versus-host responses after intestinal transplantation. Study details: Grafts were multivisceral, liver-intestinal, or isolated intestinal. Recipients were all induced with anti-thymocyte globulin, then given tacrolimus and steroids for around 3 years.

Sequencing used immunoSEQ multiplex PCR; TCRdb keeps in-frame clones, though not all of them. The sample records some 96,000 clones, around 90% being singletons. The study, taken as a whole, reports: Among recipient marrow samples, GvH clones were found; some appeared first in ileum or blood.

V lost 7 bases and J lost 4, with 16 bases in between. This CDR3 spans 15 amino acids. The germline V gene encodes CDR1 MNHNY and CDR2 SVGAGI (reference sequence). Concerning this clone itself: No antigen is known for it.

The sample in question was PBMCs, obtained 453 days after intestinal transplant. The V and J genes are TRBV6-6 and TRBJ1-4; a possible D gene is TRBD1 (5 bases). The sequence came from a human patient who received an intestinal transplant, so some T cells may come from the graft donor. The CDR3 spells CASTQRQKLNEKLFF. CDR3 in DNA: TGTGCCAGCACCCAGAGACAGAAACTTAATGAAAAACTGTTTTTT.